This TCR beta chain was observed in a study of blood T cell repertoires in COVID-19. The wider study: PBMCs, B-cell-depleted T cells, or T cells provided the cDNA or gDNA that made up the material.

Methods used by the authors: Amplification from reference gene primers served as the basis for estimated nucleated cell counts. The method was immunoSEQ multiplex PCR; TCRdb's version includes in-frame clones alone and lacks a portion of them. V and J calls and clone size come straight from that table; D and trimming were deduced from the DNA. The sample contains approximately 170,000 clones, about 83% of which appear only once. Germline CDR1 SQVTM, CDR2 ANQGSEA. With 4 bases removed from V and 0 bases from J, the gap between germline ends came to 14 bases. This CDR3 has 15 amino acids. Sequencing was performed on peripheral blood. The clonotype comes from a man between 18 and 29 years old with active or convalescent COVID-19. The chain links TRBV29-1 to TRBJ2-3; no firm D call. CDR3 sequence: CSVVPFDSSTDTQYF. The DNA for the CDR3 is TGCAGCGTTGTGCCTTTTGACTCGAGCACAGATACGCAGTATTTT.